A single count supports the clone carrying this TCR beta chain. Its antigen is as yet unknown. This entry is derived from a study of human versus mouse CDR3 diversity and MHC coevolution. Overall study findings and caveats: Human T cells underwent selection on several different MHC II alleles. iCHAO1 estimated the human TCR beta repertoire at some 1.7 million clonotypes.

TCRdb's copy holds only in-frame clones and misses some; the assay was immunoSEQ multiplex PCR. The sample yields tens of thousands of clones, just over 90% seen once. Germline lookup yields CDR1 SGHTA and CDR2 FQGTGA. This CDR3 comprises 15 residues. Deletions cut 2 bases from V and 2 bases from J, with 13 bases between. The sequence derives from a person aged 30 to 69 in good health. The chain couples TRBV7-3 to TRBJ2-7; D call uncertain. Sequenced sample: naive CD4+ T cells from blood. Indicated subset: CD45RO-negative CD62L-positive naive CD4 T cells. The DNA of the CDR3 is TGTGCCAGCAGCTTATATCCAGGTCAAGCCTACGAGCAGTACTTC. Translated: CASSLYPGQAYEQYF.